This passage covers 28 T cell receptor beta chains from one sample sequenced in a study of T cell responses to AZD1222 COVID-19 vaccine. The protocol was immunoSEQ multiplex PCR, while the TCRdb copy is restricted to in-frame clones and leaves out a portion. The sample yields some 39,000 clones, about nine tenths seen once. This specimen consisted of peripheral blood, obtained 28 days after the second AZD1222 dose. The receptors derive from an adult who received the AZD1222 COVID-19 vaccine.

This chain connects TRBV2 to TRBJ1-6; TRBD1 might be the D (5 bases). This CDR3 has 14 amino acids. Between the trimmed V and J ends, which lost 7 bases and 7 bases, there was a span of 14 bases. Per germline, CDR1 SNHLY and CDR2 FYNNEI. The CDR3 DNA follows: TGTGCCAGCATACGCGGTGGGGCCAATTCACCCCTCCACTTT. This translates into CASIRGGANSPLHF. Based on the CDR3 plus reference TRBV2 and TRBJ1-6, the full variable domain is EPEVTQTPSHQVTQMGQEVILRCVPISNHLYFYWYRQILGQKVEFLVSFYNNEISEKSEIFDDQFSVERPDGSNFTLKIRSTKLEDSAMYFCASIRGGANSPLHFGNGTRLTVT.

This chain joins TRBV12-5 and TRBJ1-1; the match to TRBD1 covers 8 bases. V trimming: 3 bases; J trimming: 7 bases; junction bases outside the gene matches: 7. This CDR3 has 14 amino acids. Germline CDR1 is LGHNT and CDR2 is FRNRAP. Written as DNA, the CDR3 is TGTGCTAGTGGTTTTAGGCAGGGGGCGGATGAAGCTTTCTTT. Protein sequence: CASGFRQGADEAFF. The entire variable domain, with the rest obtained from reference TRBV12-5 and TRBJ1-1, is as follows: DARVTQTPRHKVTEMGQEVTMRCQPILGHNTVFWYRQTMMQGLELLAYFRNRAPLDDSGMPKDRFSAEMPDATLATLKIQPSEPRDSAVYFCASGFRQGADEAFFGQGTRLTVV.

J is TRBJ2-1 and V is TRBV27, with D possibly matching TRBD2 (5 bases). Germline V gives CDR1 MNHEY, CDR2 SMNVEV (reference sequence). The CDR3 is 14 residues long. Trimming shortened V by 4 bases and J by 4 bases, and 11 bases separated the two germline ends. The CDR3 spells CASSSLAGYNEQFF. Here the CDR3 DNA reads TGTGCCAGCAGTTCCCTAGCAGGTTACAATGAGCAGTTCTTC.

The chain links TRBV6-6 to TRBJ1-5; a possible D gene is TRBD1 (6 bases). Trimming shortened V by 8 bases and J by 5 bases, and 10 bases separated the two germline ends. This CDR3 comprises 12 residues. The germline CDR1 and CDR2 sequences are MNHNY and SVGAGI (reference sequence). The CDR3: CASGSGDQPQHF. The DNA for the CDR3 is TGTGCCAGCGGCTCAGGGGATCAGCCCCAGCATTTT.

This chain connects TRBV7-9 to TRBJ2-7; no clear D gene. Trimming removed 3 bases from V and 4 bases from J, with 4 bases in between. In germline, CDR1 is SEHNR, CDR2 FQNEAQ (reference sequence). The CDR3 has 11 amino acids. The CDR3 DNA follows: TGTGCCAGCAGCTTTTCGTACGAGCAGTACTTC. Translated: CASSFSYEQYF.

The J gene is TRBJ2-7, the V gene TRBV15; D not certain. CDR1 and CDR2 (germline): LNHNV, YYDKDF (reference sequence). Trimming stripped 0 bases from V and 8 bases from J, with 11 bases between. The CDR3 is 13 residues long. CDR3 coding DNA: TGTGCCACCAGCAGAGATGGGTTCACTAAGCAGTACTTC. Translating it yields CATSRDGFTKQYF.

The chain joins TRBV29-1 to TRBJ1-2; D remains unclear. This CDR3 comprises 12 residues. Germline CDR1 reads SQVTM; CDR2 reads ANQGSEA. V gave up 3 bases and J gave up 5 bases, with 10 bases separating them. The CDR3 nucleotides are TGCAGCGTTGACGATGGATTTTATGGCTACACCTTC. Amino acid sequence: CSVDDGFYGYTF. The entire variable domain, with the rest obtained from reference TRBV29-1 and TRBJ1-2, is as follows: SAVISQKPSRDICQRGTSLTIQCQVDSQVTMMFWYRQQPGQSLTLIATANQGSEATYESGFVIDKFPISRPNLTFSTLTVSNMSPEDSSIYLCSVDDGFYGYTFGSGTRLTVV.

The CDR3 sequence is CASRGRDNQPQHF. Written as DNA, the CDR3 is TGTGCCAGCAGGGGCAGGGACAATCAGCCCCAGCATTTT. This sequence joins TRBV2 and TRBJ1-5; weak D call: TRBD1 (5 bases). The V and J ends lost 6 bases and 3 bases respectively, with 9 bases between them. The CDR3 loop spans 13 amino acids. CDR1 and CDR2 from the germline V gene are SNHLY and FYNNEI. The entire variable domain, with the rest obtained from reference TRBV2 and TRBJ1-5, is as follows: EPEVTQTPSHQVTQMGQEVILRCVPISNHLYFYWYRQILGQKVEFLVSFYNNEISEKSEIFDDQFSVERPDGSNFTLKIRSTKLEDSAMYFCASRGRDNQPQHFGDGTRLSIL.

J is TRBJ1-2 and V is TRBV5-8; tentative D call: TRBD1 (6 bases). Germline V gene data show CDR1 as SGHTS and CDR2 as YDEGEE. V shed 1 base and J shed 8 bases, with 9 bases lying between them. The CDR3 is 12 residues long. The CDR3 DNA sequence: TGTGCCAGCAGCTTGACAGGGAACGGCTACACCTTC. Translated: CASSLTGNGYTF.

This chain joins TRBV27 and TRBJ1-6, with 7 positions matching TRBD1. V shed 5 bases, J shed 7 bases, and the junction held 14 bases outside the gene matches. This CDR3 comprises 17 residues. Germline CDR1 is MNHEY and CDR2 is SMNVEV (reference sequence). The CDR3 coding sequence is TGTGCCAGCAGTCTCCAAATAACAGGGGTGTTCAATTCACCCCTCCACTTT. Translating it yields CASSLQITGVFNSPLHF.

As concerns this clone: One end of the junction varies from germline; a read error may be responsible. The rearrangement links TRBV7-2 to TRBJ1-1; D is undetermined. Germline assignment: CDR1 SGHTA and CDR2 FQGNSA. The CDR3 loop spans 14 amino acids. The CDR3 loop is CASSLEGTNSEAFF. CDR3 in DNA: TGTGCCAGCAGCTTAGAGGGTACGAACAGTGAAGCTTTCTTT.

The CDR3 region is CASSARSGTAPREQYF. For the CDR3, the DNA is TGTGCCAGCAGCGCTCGTTCCGGGACAGCTCCACGGGAGCAGTACTTC. This chain joins TRBV5-4 and TRBJ2-7; TRBD1 aligns across 7 bases. The germline gives CDR1 SGHNT, CDR2 YYREEE (reference sequence). CDR3 length equals 16 residues. Losses at the gene ends were 4 bases for V and 7 bases for J; bases not matched to a gene: 17. The full variable domain, with the rest looked up from reference TRBV5-4 and TRBJ2-7, is ETGVTQSPTHLIKTRGQQVTLRCSSQSGHNTVSWYQQALGQGPQFIFQYYREEENGRGNFPPRFSGLQFPNYSSELNVNALELDDSALYLCASSARSGTAPREQYFGPGTRLTVT.

This clone is a singleton in its sample. The chain joins TRBV30 to TRBJ1-1; weak D call: TRBD1 (6 bases). Trimming removed 4 bases from V and 6 bases from J, with 12 bases in between. Per germline, CDR1 GTSNPN and CDR2 SVGIG (reference sequence). This CDR3 has 12 amino acids. CDR3 region: CAWIGGRAEAFF. DNA of the CDR3: TGTGCCTGGATAGGGGGTCGTGCTGAAGCTTTCTTT.

This clone was seen once. The chain has TRBV12-3 or TRBV12-4 and TRBJ2-2; the D is unclear. This CDR3 spans 12 amino acids. The V gene lost 6 bases and the J gene lost 5 bases, with 7 bases spanning the gap. The CDR3 sequence: CASREYTGELFF. The CDR3 bases are TGTGCCAGCAGAGAGTATACCGGGGAGCTGTTTTTT.

This chain uses TRBV15 with TRBJ1-1; 7 bases match TRBD1. The germline CDR1 and CDR2 sequences are LNHNV and YYDKDF (reference sequence). The CDR3 consists of 16 residues. Trimming at V came to 0 bases and at J to 2 bases, leaving 6 bases not matched to a gene. The CDR3 spells CATSRDPGGVNTEAFF. CDR3 nucleotides: TGTGCCACCAGCAGAGACCCAGGGGGAGTAAACACTGAAGCTTTCTTT.

The rearrangement uses TRBV19 and TRBJ1-5; D is perhaps TRBD1 (6 bases). Germline V lookup: CDR1 LNHDA, CDR2 SQIVND (reference sequence). Trimming cost V 5 bases and J 5 bases, with 19 bases left between them. The CDR3 loop spans 16 amino acids. The CDR3 spells CASSLVGDTRDQPQHF. CDR3 DNA: TGTGCCAGTAGTTTAGTTGGGGACACCAGAGATCAGCCCCAGCATTTT.

Only one count was recorded for this clone. This chain uses TRBV7-9 with TRBJ2-7, with D perhaps matching TRBD2 (6 bases). The CDR3 contains 14 residues. V lost 3 bases and J lost 6, with 15 bases in between. Germline-derived CDR1 and CDR2 are SEHNR and FQNEAQ (reference sequence). CDR3 sequence (DNA): TGTGCCAGCAGCTTGATGGGACTGGAGCTCGAGCAGTACTTC. It specifies CASSLMGLELEQYF.

The gene calls are TRBV3-1 (or the pseudogene TRBV3-2) and TRBJ1-6, with 10 bases identical to TRBD1. CDR1 is LGHDT and CDR2 is YNNKEL in the germline V gene (reference sequence). The length of the CDR3 is 15 residues. Trimming took 4 bases from V and 7 from J; bases not matched to a gene: 4. CDR3 protein: CASSRLGQGNSPLHF. In DNA form, the CDR3 reads TGTGCCAGCAGCCGACTGGGACAGGGGAATTCACCCCTCCACTTT.

The chain combines TRBV6-6 with TRBJ2-5; 8 bases agree with TRBD2. This CDR3 region has 14 residues. Germline V lookup: CDR1 MNHNY, CDR2 SVGAGI (reference sequence). Trimming cost V 6 bases and J 5 bases; bases outside gene matches: 8. The CDR3 nucleotides read TGTGCCAGCAGCCCCGGGGGGGGCCGGGAGACCCAGTACTTC. Its protein product is CASSPGGGRETQYF.

CDR3 residues: CASSSTVNTGELFF. In DNA, the CDR3 is TGTGCCAGCAGTTCGACAGTGAACACCGGGGAGCTGTTTTTT. The chain combines TRBV27 with TRBJ2-2; tentative D call: TRBD1 (5 bases). V was shortened by 4 bases and J by 1 base, with 7 bases between the two germline ends. Germline V lookup: CDR1 MNHEY, CDR2 SMNVEV (reference sequence). There are 14 residues in the CDR3.

V gene TRBV5-4 combines with J gene TRBJ2-3; 12 bases are shared with TRBD2. The CDR3 has 15 amino acids. CDR1 is SGHNT and CDR2 is YYREEE in the germline V gene (reference sequence). Unmatched junction bases numbered 0, after V lost 4 bases and J lost 0 bases. The CDR3 loop is CASSLAGGSTDTQYF. The CDR3 DNA is TGTGCCAGCAGCCTAGCGGGGGGGAGCACAGATACGCAGTATTTT.

This clone has only one observation. The chain employs TRBV10-1 and TRBJ2-6; maybe TRBD2 (5 bases). CDR1 is WNHNN and CDR2 is SYGVQD in the germline V gene (reference sequence). The CDR3 covers 16 residues. V lost 4 bases to trimming and J lost 0 bases, with 10 bases between them. The CDR3 loop reads CASSATGNSGANVLTF. The CDR3 bases are TGCGCCAGCAGTGCCACCGGGAACTCTGGGGCCAACGTCCTGACTTTC.

The V and J genes are TRBV11-3 and TRBJ1-1; D might be TRBD1 (5 bases). The germline V gene encodes CDR1 SGHNT and CDR2 YENEEA. Trimming pared 3 bases from V and 3 bases from J, leaving 8 bases between. The CDR3 consists of 13 residues. The CDR3 protein is CASSLTAYTEAFF. The DNA of the CDR3 is TGTGCCAGCAGCTTGACAGCCTACACTGAAGCTTTCTTT.

V usage is TRBV18 and J usage is TRBJ2-1; 9 bases map to TRBD1. Germline V gene data show CDR1 as KGHSH and CDR2 as LQKENI. V lost 3 bases, J lost 8 bases, and 5 bases stayed unmatched. This CDR3 is 14 amino acids long. This CDR3 is CASSPPGQGHEQFF. The DNA for the CDR3 is TGTGCCAGCTCACCCCCGGGACAGGGCCATGAGCAGTTCTTC. The whole variable domain, remainder taken from reference TRBV18 and TRBJ2-1, is NAGVMQNPRHLVRRRGQEARLRCSPMKGHSHVYWYRQLPEEGLKFMVYLQKENIIDESGMPKERFSAEFPKEGPSILRIQQVVRGDSAAYFCASSPPGQGHEQFFGPGTRLTVL.

V usage is TRBV7-2 and J usage is TRBJ2-5; D is unclear. Per germline, CDR1 SGHTA and CDR2 FQGNSA. The CDR3 runs to 15 residues. The V end was cut by 3 bases, the J end by 2 bases, with 13 bases between. The CDR3 DNA reads TGTGCCAGCAGCTTTCGGGCAGCTGAACAAGAGACCCAGTACTTC. Translating it yields CASSFRAAEQETQYF.

The rearrangement joins TRBV15 to TRBJ1-3; TRBD1 is a possible D gene (6 bases). The V and J ends lost 0 bases and 4 bases respectively, with 10 bases between them. Germline assignment: CDR1 LNHNV and CDR2 YYDKDF (reference sequence). The CDR3 length is 15 residues. CDR3: CATSRDRGGGNTIYF. The CDR3 DNA is TGTGCCACCAGCAGAGATCGAGGGGGAGGAAACACCATATATTTT.

The chain joins TRBV5-4 to TRBJ1-6; TRBD1 might be the D (6 bases). The CDR3 spans 16 residues. CDR1 and CDR2 (germline): SGHNT, YYREEE (reference sequence). The V end lost 5 bases, the J end lost 8 bases, and 20 bases lay between the germline ends. The CDR3 DNA reads TGTGCCAGCAGTCCAGGGGTATTGAGGGTGGATTCACCCCTCCACTTT. It is translated as CASSPGVLRVDSPLHF.

This clone was counted only a few times. J is TRBJ1-2 and V is TRBV7-8, with D possibly being TRBD1 (6 bases). CDR3 size: 15 residues. Between the trimmed V and J ends, which lost 5 bases and 5 bases, there was a span of 18 bases. Germline V gene sequence: CDR1 SGHVS, CDR2 FQNEAQ. The CDR3 nucleotides read TGTGCCAGCAGCACAACCGGGACAAAGTCGTATGGCTACACCTTC. This codes for CASSTTGTKSYGYTF. The entire variable domain, with the rest obtained from reference TRBV7-8 and TRBJ1-2, is as follows: GAGVSQSPRYKVAKRGQDVALRCDPISGHVSLFWYQQALGQGPEFLTYFQNEAQLDKSGLPSDRFFAERPEGSVSTLKIQRTQQEDSAVYLCASSTTGTKSYGYTFGSGTRLTVV.